Following are 5 T cell receptor beta chains from one sample sequenced in a study of blood T cell repertoires in COVID-19. The table came from immunoSEQ multiplex PCR; TCRdb's copy has only in-frame clones and leaves some out. Of 300,000 to 450,000 clones listed, around 84% were seen once; the top ten hold roughly 3.6%. The sequenced material came from peripheral blood. These receptors came from a woman aged 18-35 years with acute or convalescent COVID-19.

The chain links TRBV20-1 to TRBJ2-7, with 8 bases that match TRBD1. The CDR3 totals 14 residues. V shed 5 bases, J shed 0 bases, and the junction held 6 bases outside the gene matches. CDR1 and CDR2 (germline): DFQATT, SNEGSKA (reference sequence). The CDR3 bases are TGCAGTGCTCGTGGACAGGGACACTCCTACGAGCAGTACTTC. It encodes CSARGQGHSYEQYF.

The chain links TRBV18 to TRBJ2-7; 12 bases match TRBD2. V trimming: 4 bases; J trimming: 7 bases; junction bases outside the gene matches: 11. The CDR3 sequence is 16 residues long. The germline CDR1 and CDR2 sequences are KGHSH and LQKENI. The CDR3 DNA reads TGTGCCAGCTCACTATCTCGACTAGCGGGAGAACGGGAGCAGTACTTC. Translated: CASSLSRLAGEREQYF.

The chain uses TRBV11-1 and TRBJ2-5; 11 bases align to TRBD2. Trimming removed 0 bases from V and 0 bases from J; junction bases left unmatched: 9. Germline V gene lookup returns CDR1 SGHAT and CDR2 FQDESV (reference sequence). The length of the CDR3 is 19 residues. CDR3 sequence (DNA): TGTGCCAGCAGCTTAGCGATGGCTAGCGGGAGGAGGTACCAAGAGACCCAGTACTTC. It codes for CASSLAMASGRRYQETQYF.

CDR3 DNA sequence: TGTGCCAGCAGCTCCATCGGGGGCCAAGAGACCCAGTACTTC. Protein product: CASSSIGGQETQYF. The chain combines TRBV2 with TRBJ2-5; the D gene is possibly TRBD2 (6 bases). Trimming took 6 bases from V and 1 from J, leaving 12 bases between them. The CDR3 totals 14 residues. Per germline, CDR1 SNHLY and CDR2 FYNNEI.

The chain uses TRBV7-9 and TRBJ1-1, with 8 bases fitting TRBD1. This CDR3 is built from 15 residues. The germline gives CDR1 SEHNR, CDR2 FQNEAQ (reference sequence). The V and J ends lost 3 bases and 1 base, in that order; junction bases with no gene match: 4. This chain's CDR3 is CASSFRTGKNTEAFF. CDR3 sequence (DNA): TGTGCCAGCAGCTTCCGGACAGGGAAGAACACTGAAGCTTTCTTT.